The present entry profiles one T cell receptor beta chain with its context. It has no known antigen specificity. No clone much larger than this one lies a single base away; base qualities are absent. Ficoll-Paque density gradient centrifugation was the method used to isolate PBMCs. The data were taken from a study of T-cell memory formation after mild COVID-19 (dated by TCRdb to the early 2020s). Notes on the research overall: TCR sequence clusters from the two donors were largely donor specific. In a couple of donors, T-cell clones that expanded and contracted after mild COVID-19 were followed by sequencing TCRalpha and TCRbeta repertoires longitudinally. The cohort was made up of two young adult volunteers, one female and one male, who were previously healthy. General findings and caveats noted by the study authors: From day 15 to 85, contracting clones showed balanced CD4/CD8 phenotypes, whereas a second wave of clones that expanded from day 15 to 37 leaned towards CD4+. Whether the second-wave clones peaking on day 37 were SARS-CoV-2 specific was not confirmed. The study covered only two mild cases, and larger cohorts including severe cases with pre-infection samples were considered necessary. Some responding clones were detected in pre-infection memory, suggesting pre-existing cross-reactive memory T cells joined the SARS-CoV-2 response. Contracting CD4+ clones turned up mainly in the CM and EM memory subsets, whereas EMRA was where CD8+ clones were enriched.

The germline V gene provides CDR1 MGHRA and CDR2 YSYEKL. Its CDR3 holds 14 amino acids, cysteine through phenylalanine. Just the 42-base CDR3 DNA is kept, in frame starting at base 1. V is clipped by 3 bases and J by 7 bases, and the sequence between their germline boundaries is 15 bases long. Sequencing relied on an Illumina NovaSeq 6000. Using 5'RACE with constant-segment primers, TCRalpha and TCRbeta cDNA libraries were constructed, with sample barcodes and unique molecular identifiers added in the process. Trizol reagent was used to extract RNA from every sample. Libraries were amplified in two PCR steps, with a second sample barcode and Illumina TruSeq adapters added in the second step. Sequencing of the libraries was done on an Illumina NovaSeq, producing 2 x 150 bp paired-end reads. For the original study's pipeline: With migec v1.2.7, reads were demultiplexed and then collapsed into UMI-guided consensus sequences. Using mixcr v2.1.11, UMI consensuses were aligned to TRA and TRB V and J templates and then assembled into clonotypes. A clonotype was counted as expanded or contracted only if both edgeR and NoisET called the change significant, with noise models trained on biological replicates. For edgeR calls, the thresholds were a false discovery rate-adjusted p below 0.01 and a log2 fold-change of 1. PCA with hierarchical clustering of max-normalized trajectories of the 1000 most abundant clonotypes was used as exploratory dynamics analysis. Separately sequenced CD4+ and CD8+ repertoires were used to assign a CD4 or CD8 phenotype to each responding clone. TCRdb ran its own pipeline on the public reads, namely fastp trimming at Q25 and MiXCR clone calling, and kept in-frame beta chains. Rows are unified per CDR3 protein, each entry keeping the most common DNA and genes. In this record, the V and J calls reflect TCRdb's handling and not the investigators' own analysis. The table for this sample lists 160,000 or so distinct CDR3 sequences; 25% to 40% of them were counted only once. The leading ten clones occupy around 12% of the sample.

The sample comprised PBMCs or a T cell subset sorted from them (not recorded which). The chain is assembled from TRBV4-1 and TRBJ1-1, and possibly TRBD1, on 6 matching bases. This TCR came from an adult woman who had mild COVID-19 (a few samples of this study predate the infection). The sample titles of this study are shuffled in the database, so cell type and time point are left out; the donor was told from shared clones. CDR3 loop: CASSQGGTRGEAFF. The nucleotide sequence reads TGCGCCAGCAGCCAGGGCGGGACACGGGGTGAAGCTTTCTTT.